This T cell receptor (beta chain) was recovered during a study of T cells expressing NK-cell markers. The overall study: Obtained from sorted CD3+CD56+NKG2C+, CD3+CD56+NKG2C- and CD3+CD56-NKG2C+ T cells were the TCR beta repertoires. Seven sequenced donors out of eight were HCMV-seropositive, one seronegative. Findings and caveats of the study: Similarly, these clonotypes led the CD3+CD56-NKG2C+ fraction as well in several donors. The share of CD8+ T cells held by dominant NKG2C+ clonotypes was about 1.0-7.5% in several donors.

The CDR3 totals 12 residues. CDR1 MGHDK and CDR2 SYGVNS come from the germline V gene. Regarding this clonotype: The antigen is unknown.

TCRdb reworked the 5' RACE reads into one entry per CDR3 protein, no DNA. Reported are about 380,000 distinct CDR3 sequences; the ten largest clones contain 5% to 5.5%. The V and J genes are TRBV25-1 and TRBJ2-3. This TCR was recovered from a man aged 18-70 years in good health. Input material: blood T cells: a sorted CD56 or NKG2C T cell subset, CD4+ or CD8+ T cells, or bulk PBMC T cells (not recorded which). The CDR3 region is CASSDNTDTQYF.